This T cell receptor (beta chain) stems from a study of blood T cells in healthy people across ages. It was with a sample-barcoded 5' primer and a J-beta primer mix that a second PCR of roughly 7 to 12 cycles was run. TCRdb re-derived calls from the 5' RACE reads in MiXCR, one entry per CDR3 protein. The sample holds 720,000 or so distinct CDR3 sequences, roughly 41% seen once. This CDR3 contains 14 residues. J gave up 12 bases and V 3 bases, and 15 bases lay outside the gene matches. The V gene's germline CDR1 is SGHKS and CDR2 YYEKEE (reference sequence). The specimen sequenced was blood. The chain combines TRBV5-5 with TRBJ2-7, with 7 nucleotides matching TRBD2. This receptor was obtained from a man older than 75 in good health. The CDR3 DNA reads as TGTGCCAGCAGCTGGGAGGGCAGGCAAGAGACCCTGTACTTC. It specifies CASSWEGRQETLYF.